One T cell receptor (beta chain) is described in this entry. This sample is part of a study of lymphopenia after photon versus proton radiotherapy. The ends lost 1 base at V and 5 bases at J; junction bases unmatched: 6. CDR3 length equals 15 residues. In germline, CDR1 is SGHTA, CDR2 FQGNSA. The assay was immunoSEQ multiplex PCR, and TCRdb's table has in-frame clones only and misses some. The data show approximately 29,000 clones, over 70% seen once. The J gene is TRBJ2-5, the V gene TRBV7-2; 8 nucleotides match TRBD2. The sequence came from a woman in her seventies with pancreatic cancer. The starting material was peripheral blood, obtained from a patient treated with proton-based radiotherapy. In DNA, the CDR3 is TGTGCCAGCAGCTTAGACGGGAGGGCCGGGGAGACCCAGTACTTC. Encoded protein: CASSLDGRAGETQYF.